This T cell receptor beta chain was documented in a study of T cell changes during pregnancy in multiple sclerosis (dated by TCRdb to about 2019). Describing the broader study: In women with multiple sclerosis, the researchers looked at how the T cell repertoire shifted as pregnancy progressed.

Receptors were amplified or captured by the immunoSEQ multiplex PCR assay. Not all clones reach the TCRdb copy of this immuneACCESS table, which keeps in-frame sequences only. Checked studies attribute under half of the gap to unresolved V genes and leave the rest unexplained. The sample table lists approximately 30,000 clones, about 92% of them with a count of one. Together, the top ten hold approximately 0.39% of the sample. V and J lose 3 bases and 0 bases, and a span of 9 bases separates them. Based on the germline V gene, the CDR1 and CDR2 sequences are SGHAT and FQNNGV. Its CDR3 holds 16 amino acids, cysteine through phenylalanine. The read is trimmed to its CDR3 DNA, 48 bases read in frame from base 1. Comment on this clone: Its target antigen remains unknown. No quality values exist for individual bases; no much larger clone is one base distant.

This receptor chain uses TRBV11-2 and TRBJ2-6, and the D gene may be TRBD1, 5 bases matching. The source of this sequence is a female donor with multiple sclerosis, enrolled in a pregnancy study. The sequenced sample was CD4+ T cells from peripheral blood mononuclear cells, obtained after pregnancy. The CDR3 protein sequence reads: CASSLTARSGANVLTF. The DNA reads as follows: TGTGCCAGCAGCTTGACAGCGCGCTCTGGGGCCAACGTCCTGACTTTC.